The rows below give T cell receptor beta chains drawn from one sample of a study of identical twins. TCRdb called the 5' RACE reads again in MiXCR, with one record for every CDR3 protein. In the table there are around 570,000 distinct CDR3 sequences, 9% to 10% of which are singletons. This sample also appeared in a second study, on yellow fever vaccine responses in identical twins.

The source material was PBMCs. The receptors shown here come from a woman under 30 in good health. Both conserved end residues are part of each CDR3. Each record gives: D gene, V gene, clone size, J gene, CDR3 DNA, CDR3 protein. The D gene is left open where the match is weak. The size entry is marked missing in some rows and otherwise reads once, few, many or a size class.

D: .; V: TRBV28; size: .; J: TRBJ1-3; DNA: TGTGCCAGCAGCGCGGCAGGGACGATTTCAAACACCATATATTTT; CDR3: CASSAAGTISNTIYF
D: TRBD1; V: TRBV7-9; size: few; J: TRBJ2-3; DNA: TGTGCCAGCAGCTCGGGACAGGGTACAGTATCAGATACGCAGTATTTT; CDR3: CASSSGQGTVSDTQYF
D: .; V: TRBV14; size: .; J: TRBJ2-1; DNA: TGTGCCAGCAGCCAAGATTCGGTAAGGGAGCCCTCCCACAATGAGCAGTTCTTC; CDR3: CASSQDSVREPSHNEQFF
D: TRBD2; V: TRBV7-2; size: .; J: TRBJ2-1; DNA: TGTGCCAGCAGACGAAGGGAGGGACTAGCGTTGTCGGAGGAGTTCTTC; CDR3: CASRRREGLALSEEFF
D: .; V: TRBV10-3; size: few; J: TRBJ2-4; DNA: TGTGCCATCAGTGCGCACCCGCAAGGCATTCAGTACTTC; CDR3: CAISAHPQGIQYF
D: TRBD2; V: TRBV12-3/TRBV12-4; size: many; J: TRBJ2-1; DNA: TGTGCCAGCAGAGATAGCGGGAGGGCCTACAATGAGCAGTTCTTC; CDR3: CASRDSGRAYNEQFF
D: .; V: TRBV5-5; size: few; J: TRBJ2-1; DNA: TGTGCCAGCAGCACGGGCCGTACGGGCAATGAGCAGTTCTTC; CDR3: CASSTGRTGNEQFF
D: .; V: TRBV20-1; size: .; J: TRBJ2-2; DNA: TGCAGTGCTAGAATCCAGGGGGGCACCGGGGAGCTGTTTTTT; CDR3: CSARIQGGTGELFF
D: .; V: TRBV28; size: few; J: TRBJ2-4; DNA: TGTGCCAGCACCGGGAGTCGGACGGACATTCAGTACTTC; CDR3: CASTGSRTDIQYF
D: .; V: TRBV4-3; size: .; J: TRBJ2-1; DNA: TGCGCCAGCAGCCAAGAGTGGGGTGAATCCTACAATGAGCAGTTCTTC; CDR3: CASSQEWGESYNEQFF
D: .; V: TRBV5-5; size: .; J: TRBJ2-5; DNA: TGTGCCAGCAGCTCGGGACCGCCGCAAGAGACCCAGTACTTC; CDR3: CASSSGPPQETQYF
D: TRBD2; V: TRBV9; size: few; J: TRBJ2-5; DNA: TGTGCCAGCAGCGTAGATGTAGCGGGGAACGTCCAAGAGACCCAGTACTTC; CDR3: CASSVDVAGNVQETQYF
D: TRBD2; V: TRBV5-5; size: .; J: TRBJ2-1; DNA: TGTGCCAGCAGCTTGTTTCCTAGCGGGGGGGGTGAGCAGTTCTTC; CDR3: CASSLFPSGGGEQFF
D: .; V: TRBV6-2/TRBV6-3; size: many; J: TRBJ2-5; DNA: TGTGCCAGCAGTCGACTGGAGGGAGAGACCCAGTACTTC; CDR3: CASSRLEGETQYF
D: .; V: TRBV11-2; size: few; J: TRBJ2-7; DNA: TGTGCCAGCAGCTTAGATCTCCCACAGTCCTACGAGCAGTACTTC; CDR3: CASSLDLPQSYEQYF
D: .; V: TRBV14; size: few; J: TRBJ2-3; DNA: TGTGCCAGCAGCCCAGCGCTCTGGAGAGATACGCAGTATTTT; CDR3: CASSPALWRDTQYF
D: .; V: TRBV24-1; size: many; J: TRBJ2-3; DNA: TGTGCCACCAGTGATACACTCCCAGTGGAAGATACGCAGTATTTT; CDR3: CATSDTLPVEDTQYF